This T cell receptor (beta chain) was recorded in a study of T cells after yellow fever vaccination. Study-wide results and limits: It was the secondary response that reached its peak faster, day 5 versus 15, but it was weaker. Booster samples showed a return of most primary-vaccination clones (about 97% CD4, over 70% CD8).

TCRdb analysed the 5' RACE reads with MiXCR anew, one entry per CDR3 protein. Of around 590,000 distinct CDR3 sequences in the sample, 9% to 15% were seen once. Germline lookup yields CDR1 SGHRS and CDR2 YFSETQ. V was clipped by 4 bases and J by 4 bases, with 18 bases between them. There are 15 residues in the CDR3. This clonotype was detected a few times. Its antigen is as yet unknown. This TCR derives from a young man who received the YFV17D yellow fever vaccine. This sample comprised PBMCs, obtained on the day of the yellow fever booster vaccination. This chain connects TRBV5-1 to TRBJ2-7, with a tentative D call TRBD1 (6 bases). CDR3 amino acids: CASSRGQTQGYEQYF. The DNA for the CDR3 is TGCGCCAGCAGCCGGGGACAAACCCAAGGGTACGAGCAGTACTTC.